The rows below give T cell receptor beta chains drawn from one sample of a study of cytomegalovirus exposure and HLA in healthy donors. Some clones are missing from TCRdb's copy, which holds only in-frame ones; the method was immunoSEQ multiplex PCR. Of around 130,000 clones listed, over 60% are singletons. Sequencing was done on a sample of PBMCs. All receptors come from a woman aged 60 to 75 in good health and CMV-seronegative. The CDR3 runs from the conserved cysteine through the conserved F or W. A D gene is named only where the DNA matches it firmly. The size of a clone is reported for some rows only, either as once, few or many, or as a class for expanded clones.

abundance | v_gene | d_gene | len | CDR3aa
. | TRBV10-3 | . | 13 | CATVPELQETQYF
. | TRBV7-2 | . | 14 | CASSSGQNTGELFF
. | TRBV7-9 | . | 15 | CASSLAFGYQETQYF
few | TRBV29-1 | TRBD2 | 16 | CSVDGGTSGDYNEQFF
. | TRBV5-6 | . | 14 | CASSFTRDNQPQHF
. | TRBV27 | . | 16 | CASSWAAPVAKNIQYF
. | TRBV19 | . | 14 | CASSIPEGGETQYF
. | TRBV5-6 | . | 18 | CASSSPRLASRVAVTQYF
. | TRBV7-2 | . | 14 | CASSLSQGTQPQHF
. | TRBV19 | TRBD1 | 14 | CASSLRGQIYEQYF
few | TRBV4-2 | . | 15 | CASSQVRAGANVLTF
. | TRBV19 | . | 14 | CASMPRTVNTEAFF
. | TRBV6-1 | TRBD1 | 16 | CASSEEGTAANQPQHF
. | TRBV9 | TRBD2 | 18 | CASSVGASGRIGADTQYF
. | TRBV2 | TRBD2 | 14 | CASSESSGRNEQFF
. | TRBV2 | TRBD2 | 13 | CATSGTKVETQYF
. | TRBV5-1 | TRBD2 | 15 | CASSLALAGVETQYF
once | TRBV28 | . | 14 | CASSLSIRGNEQFF
. | TRBV23-1 | . | 17 | CASSHIIRPLLTYEQYF
. | TRBV2 | . | 13 | CASRGDSGGEQYF
few | TRBV27 | . | 13 | CASSFSSGNTIYF
few | TRBV7-9 | TRBD2 | 15 | CASRGLAGFTDTQYF
. | TRBV19 | . | 16 | CASSTVGGVDQETQYF
. | TRBV6-6 | TRBD1 | 15 | CASSSTTGGGGGYTF
. | TRBV9 | . | 14 | CASSAPGLYNEQFF
. | TRBV5-4 | TRBD2 | 17 | CASSFLSGGAVRREQYF
. | TRBV12-5 | . | 16 | CASGLPHGPLNTEAFF
. | TRBV4-3 | . | 17 | CASSQDLVAAYNSPLHF
. | TRBV10-3 | . | 15 | CAISDSGVFTDTQYF
. | TRBV4-2 | TRBD1 | 14 | CASGTGTANTEAFF
. | TRBV2 | . | 13 | CASSETSIQPQHF
few | TRBV29-1 | TRBD1 | 13 | CSGIIQGAYEQYF
. | TRBV5-1 | TRBD2 | 16 | CASSLLSGSGANVLTF
few | TRBV7-2 | TRBD2 | 15 | CASSWTSGGRETQYF
. | TRBV27 | TRBD2 | 15 | CASSRTGTSGHEQYF
. | TRBV9 | TRBD2 | 15 | CASSETSESYNEQFF
. | TRBV25-1 | . | 14 | CASSENRVNYGYTF
few | TRBV11-2 | TRBD2 | 19 | CASSLGVAGTTPSSYEQYF
. | TRBV19 | TRBD2 | 20 | CASSTPREGTSGRRGETQYF
. | TRBV29-1 | . | 12 | CSVRGLDFEQYF
. | TRBV7-9 | . | 14 | CASSSRGQPAGYTF
few | TRBV6-6 | TRBD1 | 14 | CASSYRQGNYGYTF
. | TRBV21-1 | . | 16 | CASSSRRGQGAYEQYF
. | TRBV4-3 | TRBD1 | 15 | CASSQEARGDYGYTF
. | TRBV11-2 | . | 14 | CASSLVPRGGEQYF
. | TRBV29-1 | . | 11 | CSVSTGYGYTF
. | TRBV19 | TRBD2 | 16 | CASRENSGRAYNEQFF
once | TRBV4-2 | TRBD2 | 17 | CASSQDPGTRNGDTQYF
. | TRBV5-4 | TRBD1 | 15 | CASSLPGQGAGEQYF
. | TRBV28 | TRBD1 | 17 | CASSLPLGQGSGNTIYF
few | TRBV21-1 | . | 15 | CARKEELKSEDEQYF
. | TRBV6-5 | . | 16 | CASSLPVLAGAGELFF
. | TRBV6-1 | TRBD2 | 13 | CATWGGRHNEQFF
. | TRBV13 | TRBD1 | 15 | CASSRTGGRHGELFF
. | TRBV7-9 | TRBD1 | 14 | CASSFDRGWETQYF
few | TRBV29-1 | . | 12 | CSAQVMNTEAFF
. | TRBV7-9 | TRBD1 | 19 | CASSWTGQGASSGANVLTF